The 5 T cell receptor beta chains presented below share a single source sample, sequenced in a study of T cells in Graves' hyperthyroidism and ophthalmopathy. TCR beta CDR3 regions were amplified from RNA. The study used the HTBI primer set for a first-round RT-PCR of the TCR CDR3. TCRdb re-called the multiplex PCR reads through MiXCR, storing one row per CDR3 protein. The sample has just under 750,000 distinct CDR3 sequences; around a third are singletons. The source material was blood. Receptors originate from a woman between 40 and 50 years old with Graves' hyperthyroidism.

This chain uses TRBV27 with TRBJ1-2, with D possibly being TRBD1 (5 bases). In germline, CDR1 is MNHEY, CDR2 SMNVEV (reference sequence). This CDR3 spans 16 amino acids. The V and J ends lost 0 bases and 3 bases respectively, with 14 bases between them. Here the CDR3 reads CASSLSMQGGYYGYTF. The CDR3, as DNA: TGTGCCAGCAGTTTATCGATGCAGGGAGGTTACTATGGCTACACCTTC.

This clonotype was seen repeatedly, ten times or more. V is TRBV12-3 or TRBV12-4 and J is TRBJ2-6; no clear D. The V end lost 5 bases, the J end lost 2 bases, and 13 bases lay between the germline ends. The CDR3 has 16 residues. In nucleotides, the CDR3 is TGTGCCAGCAGTCCCCGGGCTCGTACTGGGGCCAACGTCCTGACTTTC. Its protein is CASSPRARTGANVLTF.

As regards this clonotype: This may stem from a read error, because a much larger clone lies one nucleotide away. The V and J genes are TRBV5-1 and TRBJ2-5; TRBD1 agrees at 9 bases. The CDR3 has 15 residues. CDR1 and CDR2 from the germline V gene are SGHRS and YFSETQ. CDR3 DNA: TGCGCCAACAGCTCAACGGGGGACAGGGCAGAGACCCAGTACTTC. Its translation is CANSSTGDRAETQYF.

The sample holds a few counts of this clonotype. The chain is built from TRBV6-2 or TRBV6-3 and TRBJ1-1, with D unresolved. The CDR3 has 16 residues. The germline V gene encodes CDR1 MNHEY and CDR2 SVGEGT. V was pared by 0 bases and J by 2 bases, with 13 bases between. CDR3 sequence (DNA): TGTGCCAGCAGTTACTCGCCTTCCCGGGAAAACACTGAAGCTTTCTTT. This encodes CASSYSPSRENTEAFF.

This clonotype was seen many times. The rearrangement links TRBV7-9 to TRBJ1-4; 7 bases are shared with TRBD1. The V and J ends lost 2 bases and 6 bases, in that order; junction bases with no gene match: 3. The germline V gene encodes CDR1 SEHNR and CDR2 FQNEAQ (reference sequence). The length of the CDR3 is 14 residues. CDR3 sequence: CASSLTQGDEKLFF. In nucleotides, the CDR3 is TGTGCCAGCAGCTTAACGCAGGGGGATGAAAAACTGTTTTTT. The whole variable domain, filled in from reference TRBV7-9 and TRBJ1-4, reads DTGVSQNPRHKITKRGQNVTFRCDPISEHNRLYWYRQTLGQGPEFLTYFQNEAQLEKSRLLSDRFSAERPKGSFSTLEIQRTEQGDSAMYLCASSLTQGDEKLFFGSGTQLSVL.